Following are 8 T cell receptor beta chains from one sample sequenced in a study of radiotherapy plus CTLA-4 blockade in lung cancer. Produced via immunoSEQ multiplex PCR; TCRdb's table is partial and in-frame only. The data show 75,000 or so clones, around 80% seen once. This sample comprised peripheral blood, obtained from a patient treated with radiotherapy plus ipilimumab. These receptors originate from a human donor with non-small cell lung cancer who had a complete response to radiotherapy plus ipilimumab.

This rearrangement joins TRBV6-5 to TRBJ1-1; the D is unclear. Deletions cut 0 bases from V and 0 bases from J, with 8 bases between. Germline V gene lookup returns CDR1 MNHEY and CDR2 SVGAGI. CDR3 size: 15 residues. The CDR3 region is CASSYSPTMNTEAFF. In DNA form, the CDR3 reads TGTGCCAGCAGTTACTCGCCGACCATGAACACTGAAGCTTTCTTT.

The chain employs TRBV30 and TRBJ2-4; D is possibly TRBD1 or TRBD2 (6 bases each). The CDR3 is made up of 14 amino acids. CDR1 is GTSNPN, CDR2 SVGIG, per germline (reference sequence). Trimming shortened V by 2 bases and J by 9 bases, and 17 bases separated the two germline ends. CDR3 residues: CAWSSGAAYGIQYF. In nucleotides, the CDR3 is TGTGCCTGGAGTTCGGGGGCTGCTTATGGCATTCAGTACTTC.

The chain joins TRBV7-2 to TRBJ2-1; 7 nucleotides line up with TRBD2. From germline, CDR1 is SGHTA and CDR2 FQGNSA. Trimming took 4 bases from V and 3 from J; bases not matched to a gene: 9. The CDR3 covers 16 residues. The DNA of the CDR3 is TGTGCCAGCAGCTGGGCTCGCGGGAGTCGCTACAATGAGCAGTTCTTC. Translating gives CASSWARGSRYNEQFF.

This clone appeared once. This chain joins TRBV18 and TRBJ1-1; D gene unclear. The CDR3 consists of 14 residues. Trimming shortened V by 3 bases and J by 0 bases, and 8 bases separated the two germline ends. Germline V lookup: CDR1 KGHSH, CDR2 LQKENI. As DNA, the CDR3 is TGTGCCAGCTCACCCCAAAATATGAACACTGAAGCTTTCTTT. As protein: CASSPQNMNTEAFF.

The V call is TRBV18, the J call TRBJ2-1; 10 bases line up with TRBD2. This CDR3 is 15 amino acids long. After removal of 0 bases from V and 9 bases from J, the junction contained 5 bases not matched to a gene. Germline CDR1 KGHSH, CDR2 LQKENI. CDR3 residues: CASSPPALAGVEQFF. The CDR3 nucleotides are TGTGCCAGCTCACCACCGGCGCTAGCGGGAGTTGAGCAGTTCTTC.

This clone was detected ten times or more. The V gene is TRBV10-3, the J gene TRBJ1-5, with TRBD1 matching 9 bases. The V gene end was trimmed by 2 bases and the J gene end by 11 bases; junction bases not matched to a gene: 4. Germline CDR1 ENHRY, CDR2 SYGVKD. This CDR3 spans 13 amino acids. The CDR3 sequence: CAISEQTGGSQHF. The CDR3 DNA is TGTGCCATCAGTGAGCAGACAGGGGGTTCCCAGCATTTT.

The chain's CDR3 is CASSWGSPLRETQYF. The CDR3 nucleotides read TGCGCCAGCAGCTGGGGTAGTCCCCTCCGAGAGACCCAGTACTTC. This sequence joins TRBV5-1 and TRBJ2-5; D gene ambiguous. Germline V gene lookup returns CDR1 SGHRS and CDR2 YFSETQ. Trimming shortened V by 3 bases and J by 4 bases, and 16 bases separated the two germline ends. The CDR3 runs 15 residues.

This clone appeared a single time. The chain recombines TRBV5-6 with TRBJ2-7; tentatively, D is TRBD1 (5 bases). The V and J ends lost 2 bases and 4 bases respectively, with 13 bases between them. The CDR3 runs 14 residues. Germline loops: CDR1 SGHDT, CDR2 YYEEEE. The CDR3 is CASSLRGRVYEQYF. For the CDR3, the DNA is TGTGCCAGCAGCTTAAGGGGCAGGGTATACGAGCAGTACTTC.